This note documents a single T cell receptor (beta chain) sequence. Its antigen remains unidentified. This sample is part of a study of T cell responses to AZD1222 COVID-19 vaccine. Findings and limits, study-wide: Spike-specific TCRs gained breadth and depth after people received two AZD1222 doses. Only a handful of people who got AZD1222 tested seropositive at baseline. Targets within unmutated variant regions were reportedly found for nearly half of spike-specific TCRs.

Assay: immunoSEQ multiplex PCR; the TCRdb copy retains only in-frame clones and omits some. Here the sample spans under 250,000 clones, approximately 94% being singletons. The sequenced sample was peripheral blood, obtained on day 0 of MenACWY control vaccination. This TCR was sampled from an adult in good health.

In nucleotides, the CDR3 is TGTGCCAGCAGCAAACAACAGGCGGGGGGCCCCTACAATGAGCAGTTCTTC. Its protein is CASSKQQAGGPYNEQFF. The rearrangement uses TRBV21-1 and TRBJ2-1; TRBD2, the table's D call, lacks a check against the DNA. TRBV21-1 is noted as a pseudogene. CDR3 length: 17 amino acids.